These T cell receptor beta chains were read from a single sample in a study of blood T cell repertoires in COVID-19. Measured with immunoSEQ multiplex PCR; TCRdb has only the in-frame clones, and not every one. The sample contains hundreds of thousands of clones, 80% to 90% of which appear only once. Input material: PBMCs or T cells enriched from blood (not recorded which). The receptors here all came from a man between 25 and 39 years old who had recovered from COVID-19. The CDR3 runs from the conserved cysteine through the conserved F or W. A D gene is named only where the DNA matches it firmly. The listing skips clone size in some rows; elsewhere it reads once, few, many or a size class.

TGTGCCAGCAGCTTATTTGGACAGGAGGGAGCTTTCTTT,CASSLFGQEGAFF,TRBV7-9,NA,13,TRBD1,TRBJ1-1
TGTGCCAGCAGCTTGAGCGACAGAGCCTACGAGCAGTACTTC,CASSLSDRAYEQYF,TRBV5-8,once,14,NA,TRBJ2-7
TGTGCCAGCAGTTCGGACAGGGGACACTACGAGCAGTACTTC,CASSSDRGHYEQYF,TRBV6-5,NA,14,TRBD1,TRBJ2-7
TGTGCCAGCAGCCAAGAGGGAGGGACAGGAGCTTTTGTGAATGAGCAGTTCTTC,CASSQEGGTGAFVNEQFF,TRBV3-1/TRBV3-2,once,18,NA,TRBJ2-1
TGCGCCAGCAGCCAAGATGCGGGGGGCAGGGTAAAAAAACTGTTTTTT,CASSQDAGGRVKKLFF,TRBV4-1,NA,16,NA,TRBJ1-4
TGCAGCGTTGCGAAGGGGGCAGAGACCCAGTACTTC,CSVAKGAETQYF,TRBV29-1,NA,12,TRBD1,TRBJ2-5
TGTGCTAGTGGTTTGGGACAGAACTCTGGAAACACCATATATTTT,CASGLGQNSGNTIYF,TRBV12-5,NA,15,NA,TRBJ1-3
TGTGCTAGTGGTTCCCAGGGGAGCACTGAAGCTTTCTTT,CASGSQGSTEAFF,TRBV12-5,NA,13,NA,TRBJ1-1
TGTGCCAGCAGCTTGGGACAGGGGGAGACCCAGTACTTC,CASSLGQGETQYF,TRBV5-6,NA,13,TRBD1,TRBJ2-5
TGCAGCGCCGATTCTGACAGGGGAGGGCTTGGCTACACCTTC,CSADSDRGGLGYTF,TRBV29-1,NA,14,TRBD1,TRBJ1-2
TGTGCCACCCAGTCTGGCAATGGCTACACCTTC,CATQSGNGYTF,TRBV19,NA,11,NA,TRBJ1-2
TGTGCCAGCAGCAAAGACAGGGGCGCCCAGCATTTT,CASSKDRGAQHF,TRBV21-1,NA,12,NA,TRBJ1-5
TGTGCCAGCAGCTTAGCCTATTCACCCCTCCACTTT,CASSLAYSPLHF,TRBV7-9,NA,12,NA,TRBJ1-6
TGCGCCAGCACGCAGGGGGGAGAGACCCAGTACTTC,CASTQGGETQYF,TRBV5-1,NA,12,NA,TRBJ2-5
TGTGCCAGCAGCCAAAGCCGGACTAGCGGGCCGAACACCGGGGAGCTGTTTTTT,CASSQSRTSGPNTGELFF,TRBV3-1/TRBV3-2,NA,18,TRBD2,TRBJ2-2
TGTGCCAGTAGTATTCGACTAGTGGGCTACGAGCAGTACTTC,CASSIRLVGYEQYF,TRBV19,once,14,NA,TRBJ2-7
TGTGCCAGCAGCCCTATGACAGGGGGTTTCGAGCAGTACTTC,CASSPMTGGFEQYF,TRBV9,few,14,TRBD1,TRBJ2-7
TGTGCCTGGCTAGACTCTGGAAACACCATATATTTT,CAWLDSGNTIYF,TRBV30,many,12,NA,TRBJ1-3
TGTGCCATCAGTGAGTCAACAGGCTCCGGGGAGCTGTTTTTT,CAISESTGSGELFF,TRBV10-3,NA,14,NA,TRBJ2-2
TGTGCCAGCTCCCCAGGGACAGGGGACCATGGCTACACCTTC,CASSPGTGDHGYTF,TRBV18,NA,14,TRBD1,TRBJ1-2
TGTGCCAGCAGTGTGACAGGGGCCGGGGAGCTGTTTTTT,CASSVTGAGELFF,TRBV6-4,NA,13,TRBD1,TRBJ2-2
TGTGCCAGCAGCTTACTAGCCTACGAGCAGTACTTC,CASSLLAYEQYF,TRBV5-6,NA,12,NA,TRBJ2-7
TGCGCCAGCAGCGGGCTCGACAGGGGAGTTTTCACAGATACGCAGTATTTT,CASSGLDRGVFTDTQYF,TRBV5-1,NA,17,TRBD1,TRBJ2-3
TGTGCCAGTAGTCCTAGGATTGGCGGCATTAATGAAAAACTGTTTTTT,CASSPRIGGINEKLFF,TRBV19,NA,16,NA,TRBJ1-4
TGTGCCAGCAGTTTCAGGAATGGCTATGGCTACACCTTC,CASSFRNGYGYTF,TRBV27,NA,13,NA,TRBJ1-2
TGTGCCGCCAAGGGGGCGACTTTTGAGACCCAGTACTTC,CAAKGATFETQYF,TRBV6-6,NA,13,TRBD1,TRBJ2-5
TGTGCCAGCAGCCTGGGGGTTGGGGCCCAAGATCAGCCCCAGCATTTT,CASSLGVGAQDQPQHF,TRBV5-6,NA,16,NA,TRBJ1-5
TGTGCCAGCAGCGTAGAGGGGGCCCCCTACAATGAGCAGTTCTTC,CASSVEGAPYNEQFF,TRBV9,NA,15,TRBD1,TRBJ2-1
TGCGCCAGCAGCTTAAGAACAGGGATGATAGATACGCAGTATTTT,CASSLRTGMIDTQYF,TRBV5-1,NA,15,NA,TRBJ2-3
TGTGCCAGCTCACCGGACAGTGCCTATGGCTACACCTTC,CASSPDSAYGYTF,TRBV18,NA,13,NA,TRBJ1-2
TGTGCCAGCAGTCCCGGGGGGAGATCTGGGGCCAACGTCCTGACTTTC,CASSPGGRSGANVLTF,TRBV28,NA,16,TRBD2,TRBJ2-6
TGTGCCAGCAGTGAGGCGGGACTTAACACCGGGGAGCTGTTTTTT,CASSEAGLNTGELFF,TRBV2,NA,15,NA,TRBJ2-2